This passage covers 30 T cell receptor beta chains from one sample sequenced in a study of Graves' ophthalmopathy and Graves' hyperthyroidism. RNA transcripts were the source from which TCR beta CDR3 regions were amplified. HTBI primers were used in a first-round RT-PCR, which preceded a second-round multiplex PCR. TCRdb itself ran the multiplex PCR reads through MiXCR, one entry per CDR3 protein. The repertoire holds hundreds of thousands of distinct CDR3 sequences, with approximately 14% as singletons. The sequencing input was blood. These receptors were obtained from a woman in her 30s with Graves' ophthalmopathy.

On this clonotype: Given a much more abundant clone one base away, this may be a read error. This chain connects TRBV6-1 to TRBJ1-2, with 10 bases identical to TRBD1. V shed 6 bases, J shed 6 bases, and the junction held 4 bases outside the gene matches. The CDR3 totals 13 residues. Germline V gives CDR1 MNHNS, CDR2 SASEGT. The CDR3 nucleotides are TGTGCCAGCAGGGAGACAGGGGGCCATGGCTACACCTTC. Protein: CASRETGGHGYTF.

This chain uses TRBV7-9 with TRBJ1-1; 9 positions match TRBD1. V dropped 6 bases and J dropped 1; count of bases not matched to a gene: 6. The CDR3 totals 15 residues. Germline values: CDR1 SEHNR, CDR2 FQNEAQ (reference sequence). CDR3 in DNA: TGTGCCAGCAGTTCACAGGGGGCGAAGAACACTGAAGCTTTCTTT. Its protein is CASSSQGAKNTEAFF.

The CDR3 region has the DNA TGTGCCAGCAGCGGACTAGCGGGGGGGCCCCACGAGCAGTACTTC. This gives the protein CASSGLAGGPHEQYF. The chain links TRBV6-1 to TRBJ2-7, with 15 bases identical to TRBD2. V lost 6 bases and J lost 5; bases outside the gene matches: 5. The CDR3 consists of 15 residues. The germline gives CDR1 MNHNS, CDR2 SASEGT.

This clonotype was seen repeatedly, ten times or more. V gene TRBV6-1 combines with J gene TRBJ1-5, with 8 bases fitting TRBD1. This CDR3 has 14 residues. Germline CDR1 is MNHNS and CDR2 is SASEGT. Trimming removed 4 bases from V and 4 bases from J; junction bases left unmatched: 3. The CDR3 DNA follows: TGTGCCAGCAGTGCAGGGGGCTGGAATCAGCCCCAGCATTTT. Translating gives CASSAGGWNQPQHF.

The chain employs TRBV12-3 or TRBV12-4 and TRBJ1-2, with 8 bases matching TRBD1. V dropped 5 bases and J dropped 6; count of bases not matched to a gene: 5. CDR3 length: 13 amino acids. DNA for the CDR3: TGTGCCAGCAGTCACCGGGACAGGCATGGCTACACCTTC. This sequence encodes CASSHRDRHGYTF.

On this clonotype itself: Just one base apart from a much larger clone, this may be a read error. The V gene is TRBV5-1, the J gene TRBJ1-1; D not resolved. Per the germline V gene, CDR1 is SGHRS and CDR2 is YFSETQ. The CDR3 is 14 amino acids. Written as DNA, the CDR3 is TGCGCCTGCAGATTCGGACCCATGAACACTGAAGCTTTCTTT. Encoded protein: CACRFGPMNTEAFF.

This clonotype was counted between two and nine times. V usage is TRBV15 and J usage is TRBJ1-6, with D unclear. Germline CDR1 is LNHNV and CDR2 is YYDKDF (reference sequence). Trimming pared 0 bases from V and 6 bases from J, leaving 12 bases between. CDR3 length equals 16 residues. DNA of the CDR3: TGTGCCACCAGCAGAGATTCGTCGGGGATTAATTCACCCCTCCACTTT. It specifies CATSRDSSGINSPLHF.

This clonotype was seen many times. The rearrangement joins TRBV4-1 to TRBJ1-2, with unresolved D. Germline V gene lookup returns CDR1 MGHRA and CDR2 YSYEKL. V lost 0 bases and J 2 bases, leaving 7 bases between the germline ends. This CDR3 has 14 amino acids. The CDR3 bases are TGCGCCAGCAGCCAAGATCTCGCCAACTATGGCTACACCTTC. It codes for CASSQDLANYGYTF.

At least ten counts were recorded for this clonotype. The chain links TRBV14 to TRBJ2-2; D remains ambiguous. The V and J ends lost 5 bases and 4 bases respectively, with 8 bases between them. Germline V gene data show CDR1 as SGHDN and CDR2 as FVKESK. This CDR3 comprises 13 residues. The CDR3 nucleotides read TGTGCCAGCAGCTTCCTAAGCACCGGGGAGCTGTTTTTT. Translating it yields CASSFLSTGELFF.

This sequence joins TRBV25-1 and TRBJ1-4; D not certain. Between the trimmed V and J ends, which lost 6 bases and 2 bases, there was a span of 7 bases. The germline V gene has CDR1 MGHDK and CDR2 SYGVNS. The CDR3 consists of 13 residues. The CDR3 region has the DNA TGTGCCAGCAGACCGGAGACTAATGAAAAACTGTTTTTT. Residues: CASRPETNEKLFF.

This clonotype was found many times. The chain has TRBV12-3 or TRBV12-4 and TRBJ1-2; D unclear. Trimming took off 5 bases at V and 0 bases at J, with 10 bases between the two ends. The CDR3 is 14 amino acids. The CDR3 loop is CASSPPVPNYGYTF. The CDR3 DNA follows: TGTGCCAGCAGTCCTCCAGTTCCTAACTATGGCTACACCTTC.

The chain couples TRBV4-1 to TRBJ2-5; 8 nucleotides align to TRBD2. J was trimmed by 5 bases and V by 1 base; bases with no gene match: 9. Germline V gene sequence: CDR1 MGHRA, CDR2 YSYEKL. This CDR3 has 16 residues. CDR3 coding DNA: TGCGCCAGCAGCCAAGCATTGCCAGCGGGAGTTGAGACCCAGTACTTC. Its translation: CASSQALPAGVETQYF.

This clonotype was detected many times. The chain employs TRBV5-1 and TRBJ2-5; D may be TRBD2 (6 bases). V was trimmed by 2 bases and J by 6 bases, leaving 17 bases between them. The CDR3 is 15 residues long. Germline CDR1 is SGHRS and CDR2 is YFSETQ. The CDR3 region is CASSFIGGEGKTQYF. The CDR3, as DNA: TGCGCCAGCAGCTTTATCGGGGGAGAGGGGAAGACCCAGTACTTC.

J is TRBJ2-2 and V is TRBV12-5; the D gene is possibly TRBD2 (7 bases). Germline CDR1 and CDR2: LGHNT and FRNRAP. The CDR3 totals 19 residues. Trimming took off 2 bases at V and 2 bases at J, with 21 bases between the two ends. DNA for the CDR3: TGTGCTAGTGGTTTGCCCCCCCGGGGGGCGCAGAGTAACACCGGGGAGCTGTTTTTT. It is translated as CASGLPPRGAQSNTGELFF.

The chain uses TRBV5-6 and TRBJ2-4; D is perhaps TRBD1 (6 bases). Germline CDR1 SGHDT, CDR2 YYEEEE. The CDR3 is 15 amino acids. Trimming removed 0 bases at V and 1 base at J, with 8 bases between. The CDR3 reads CASSLVGQAKNIQYF. The DNA for the CDR3 is TGTGCCAGCAGCTTGGTTGGACAGGCCAAAAACATTCAGTACTTC. Using reference TRBV5-6 and TRBJ2-4 for the parts outside the CDR3, the full variable domain is DAGVTQSPTHLIKTRGQQVTLRCSPKSGHDTVSWYQQALGQGPQFIFQYYEEEERQRGNFPDRFSGHQFPNYSSELNVNALLLGDSALYLCASSLVGQAKNIQYFGAGTRLSVL.

The chain recombines TRBV24-1 with TRBJ2-7; tentatively, D is TRBD1 or TRBD2 (6 bases each). The V end lost 9 bases, the J end lost 3 bases, and 17 bases lay between the germline ends. In germline, CDR1 is KGHDR, CDR2 SFDVKD. The CDR3 is 14 residues long. The CDR3 nucleotides read TGTGCCACCGCAGGGACTCGGGGGCTCTACGAGCAGTACTTC. Translated: CATAGTRGLYEQYF.

This clonotype was seen only a few times. V is TRBV27 and J is TRBJ2-7; D may match TRBD1 or TRBD2 (5 bases each). The CDR3 length is 15 residues. Germline V lookup: CDR1 MNHEY, CDR2 SMNVEV (reference sequence). Trimming cost V 8 bases and J 0 bases, with 17 bases left between them. The CDR3 DNA reads TGTGCCAGCCGGGGACGGACGAGTAGCTCCTACGAGCAGTACTTC. Protein: CASRGRTSSSYEQYF.

This clonotype has a count of ten or more. The rearrangement links TRBV5-1 to TRBJ2-5; D remains unclear. Germline assignment: CDR1 SGHRS and CDR2 YFSETQ. Trimming left V 3 bases short and J 5 bases short, with 11 bases between. The CDR3 is made up of 13 amino acids. CDR3 coding DNA: TGCGCCAGCAGCTACGACATACTGGAGACCCAGTACTTC. Amino acids: CASSYDILETQYF. The whole variable domain, remainder taken from reference TRBV5-1 and TRBJ2-5, is KAGVTQTPRYLIKTRGQQVTLSCSPISGHRSVSWYQQTPGQGLQFLFEYFSETQRNKGNFPGRFSGRQFSNSRSEMNVSTLELGDSALYLCASSYDILETQYFGPGTRLLVL.

The table lists this clonotype with many counts. The chain carries TRBV28 and TRBJ1-1; TRBD1 matches 9 bases. Trimming took 2 bases from V and 10 from J; bases not matched to a gene: 2. Germline-derived CDR1 and CDR2 are MDHEN and SYDVKM. The CDR3 spans 12 residues. This CDR3 reads CASSLRTGAAFF. CDR3 bases: TGTGCCAGCAGTTTACGGACAGGGGCAGCTTTCTTT.

The chain joins TRBV7-8 to TRBJ1-1; no definite D call. Trimming took off 4 bases at V and 7 bases at J, with 7 bases between the two ends. The CDR3 has 11 amino acids. CDR1 and CDR2 from the germline V gene are SGHVS and FQNEAQ. This CDR3 is CASSSAGEAFF. CDR3 in DNA: TGTGCCAGCAGCTCGGCGGGTGAAGCTTTCTTT.

This clonotype was detected ten times or more. This sequence joins TRBV6-1 and TRBJ1-5; D not certain. The CDR3 runs to 12 residues. Per germline, CDR1 MNHNS and CDR2 SASEGT. V was cut by 6 bases and J by 8 bases, with 11 bases left in between. CDR3 region: CASRGLGKPQHF. The CDR3 DNA reads TGTGCCAGCAGGGGTCTCGGCAAGCCCCAGCATTTT.

The chain joins TRBV11-2 to TRBJ1-1; 10 bases agree with TRBD1. The ends lost 5 bases at V and 7 bases at J; junction bases unmatched: 13. The CDR3 runs to 16 residues. Germline lookup yields CDR1 SGHAT and CDR2 FQNNGV. The CDR3 DNA sequence: TGTGCCAGCAGCACATACCGGGACAGGGGCCTTTGTGAAGCTTTCTTT. Translation: CASSTYRDRGLCEAFF.

This clonotype was detected many times. The J gene is TRBJ2-5, the V gene TRBV6-2 or TRBV6-3, with 9 bases that match TRBD1. V lost 7 bases and J lost 4; bases outside the gene matches: 13. Per germline, CDR1 MNHEY and CDR2 SVGEGT. The CDR3 loop spans 16 amino acids. The CDR3 protein is CASKAGTGSRVETQYF. The CDR3 bases are TGTGCCAGCAAGGCCGGGACAGGGTCTCGGGTAGAGACCCAGTACTTC.

This clonotype has ten or more counts. The chain joins TRBV6-5 to TRBJ1-2, with a weak D call TRBD1 (6 bases). The CDR3 length is 13 residues. Trimming removed 2 bases from V and 4 bases from J, with 8 bases in between. Germline V gene sequence: CDR1 MNHEY, CDR2 SVGAGI. The CDR3 loop reads CASSYGQIYGYTF. The DNA of the CDR3 is TGTGCCAGCAGTTACGGACAGATCTATGGCTACACCTTC.

This clonotype was seen ten or more times. The chain couples TRBV6-5 to TRBJ2-2, with D perhaps matching TRBD2 (6 bases). V dropped 8 bases and J dropped 7 bases, with 20 bases sitting between them. The length of the CDR3 is 15 residues. Germline CDR1 and CDR2: MNHEY and SVGAGI. The DNA of the CDR3 is TGTGCCAGCTGCCGGGACTCCCTAAACTGCGGGGAGCTGTTTTTT. Translating gives CASCRDSLNCGELFF.

There are many counts of this clonotype. The rearrangement uses TRBV15 and TRBJ2-2, with 7 bases fitting TRBD1. The CDR3 length is 15 residues. Germline CDR1 LNHNV, CDR2 YYDKDF (reference sequence). The V segment lost 7 bases and the J segment 2 bases; nucleotides outside the gene matches: 7. The CDR3 DNA reads TGTGCCACCAACCGAGGGACAGCCAACACCGGGGAGCTGTTTTTT. This encodes CATNRGTANTGELFF.

The table lists this clonotype with many counts. One end of the junction does not line up with germline, which may come from a read error. The gene calls are TRBV29-1 and TRBJ1-1; D gene ambiguous. Germline lookup yields CDR1 SQVTM and CDR2 ANQGSEA. The CDR3 covers 12 residues. CDR3 amino acids: CSVVREYTEASF. The DNA of the CDR3 is TGCAGCGTTGTGAGGGAGTACACTGAAGCTTCCTTT.

There are many counts of this clonotype. The gene calls are TRBV15 and TRBJ1-3, with D hard to call. Trimming took off 0 bases at V and 10 bases at J, with 13 bases between the two ends. The CDR3 loop spans 14 amino acids. Germline V gene data show CDR1 as LNHNV and CDR2 as YYDKDF (reference sequence). The CDR3 region has the DNA TGTGCCACCAGCAGAGAGGAGCCCCGGCGGACCATATATTTT. This codes for CATSREEPRRTIYF.

This clonotype showed up many times. The chain carries TRBV9 and TRBJ2-4; 7 bases match TRBD1. There are 14 residues in the CDR3. V lost 3 bases, J lost 9 bases, and 9 bases stayed unmatched. CDR1 SGDLS and CDR2 YYNGEE come from the germline V gene. CDR3 sequence: CASSASYRGGIQYF. The CDR3 DNA reads TGTGCCAGCAGCGCCTCATACAGGGGTGGCATTCAGTACTTC. The complete variable domain, with remaining parts taken from reference TRBV9 and TRBJ2-4, reads DSGVTQTPKHLITATGQRVTLRCSPRSGDLSVYWYQQSLDQGLQFLIQYYNGEERAKGNILERFSAQQFPDLHSELNLSSLELGDSALYFCASSASYRGGIQYFGAGTRLSVL.

This clonotype was observed many times. The chain links TRBV12-3 or TRBV12-4 to TRBJ1-5; D might be TRBD1 (6 bases). With 7 bases removed from V and 9 bases from J, the gap between germline ends came to 25 bases. This CDR3 region has 16 residues. The CDR3 DNA follows: TGTGCCAGCACCCTATCCCAGGGGCAGCGGGTTGGGCCCCAGCATTTT. The encoded protein is CASTLSQGQRVGPQHF.